The present TCR beta chain was sequenced within a study of CXCR3-negative and CXCR3-positive naive CD8 T cells. Judged by frequency, this clonotype is medium-sized. With 300,000 cells each, the CD8+ T cell subsets were individually sorted in triplicate. Per germline, CDR1 SGHDN and CDR2 FVKESK. The CDR3 extends over 17 amino acids. UMI-labeled TRB cDNA libraries were prepared by 5' RACE. TCRdb reanalyzed the 5' RACE reads and collapses them to one entry per CDR3 protein, without DNA. The sample table sets out about 48,000 distinct CDR3 sequences. The sample was memory CD8+ T cells from blood. The clonotype was recovered from a human donor in good health. Some clones in this sample may be carry-over from other donors' samples. The V gene is TRBV14, the J gene TRBJ2-7; absent DNA, TCRdb's TRBD1 call cannot be checked. The chain's CDR3 is CASSQGVLLHSTYEQYF.